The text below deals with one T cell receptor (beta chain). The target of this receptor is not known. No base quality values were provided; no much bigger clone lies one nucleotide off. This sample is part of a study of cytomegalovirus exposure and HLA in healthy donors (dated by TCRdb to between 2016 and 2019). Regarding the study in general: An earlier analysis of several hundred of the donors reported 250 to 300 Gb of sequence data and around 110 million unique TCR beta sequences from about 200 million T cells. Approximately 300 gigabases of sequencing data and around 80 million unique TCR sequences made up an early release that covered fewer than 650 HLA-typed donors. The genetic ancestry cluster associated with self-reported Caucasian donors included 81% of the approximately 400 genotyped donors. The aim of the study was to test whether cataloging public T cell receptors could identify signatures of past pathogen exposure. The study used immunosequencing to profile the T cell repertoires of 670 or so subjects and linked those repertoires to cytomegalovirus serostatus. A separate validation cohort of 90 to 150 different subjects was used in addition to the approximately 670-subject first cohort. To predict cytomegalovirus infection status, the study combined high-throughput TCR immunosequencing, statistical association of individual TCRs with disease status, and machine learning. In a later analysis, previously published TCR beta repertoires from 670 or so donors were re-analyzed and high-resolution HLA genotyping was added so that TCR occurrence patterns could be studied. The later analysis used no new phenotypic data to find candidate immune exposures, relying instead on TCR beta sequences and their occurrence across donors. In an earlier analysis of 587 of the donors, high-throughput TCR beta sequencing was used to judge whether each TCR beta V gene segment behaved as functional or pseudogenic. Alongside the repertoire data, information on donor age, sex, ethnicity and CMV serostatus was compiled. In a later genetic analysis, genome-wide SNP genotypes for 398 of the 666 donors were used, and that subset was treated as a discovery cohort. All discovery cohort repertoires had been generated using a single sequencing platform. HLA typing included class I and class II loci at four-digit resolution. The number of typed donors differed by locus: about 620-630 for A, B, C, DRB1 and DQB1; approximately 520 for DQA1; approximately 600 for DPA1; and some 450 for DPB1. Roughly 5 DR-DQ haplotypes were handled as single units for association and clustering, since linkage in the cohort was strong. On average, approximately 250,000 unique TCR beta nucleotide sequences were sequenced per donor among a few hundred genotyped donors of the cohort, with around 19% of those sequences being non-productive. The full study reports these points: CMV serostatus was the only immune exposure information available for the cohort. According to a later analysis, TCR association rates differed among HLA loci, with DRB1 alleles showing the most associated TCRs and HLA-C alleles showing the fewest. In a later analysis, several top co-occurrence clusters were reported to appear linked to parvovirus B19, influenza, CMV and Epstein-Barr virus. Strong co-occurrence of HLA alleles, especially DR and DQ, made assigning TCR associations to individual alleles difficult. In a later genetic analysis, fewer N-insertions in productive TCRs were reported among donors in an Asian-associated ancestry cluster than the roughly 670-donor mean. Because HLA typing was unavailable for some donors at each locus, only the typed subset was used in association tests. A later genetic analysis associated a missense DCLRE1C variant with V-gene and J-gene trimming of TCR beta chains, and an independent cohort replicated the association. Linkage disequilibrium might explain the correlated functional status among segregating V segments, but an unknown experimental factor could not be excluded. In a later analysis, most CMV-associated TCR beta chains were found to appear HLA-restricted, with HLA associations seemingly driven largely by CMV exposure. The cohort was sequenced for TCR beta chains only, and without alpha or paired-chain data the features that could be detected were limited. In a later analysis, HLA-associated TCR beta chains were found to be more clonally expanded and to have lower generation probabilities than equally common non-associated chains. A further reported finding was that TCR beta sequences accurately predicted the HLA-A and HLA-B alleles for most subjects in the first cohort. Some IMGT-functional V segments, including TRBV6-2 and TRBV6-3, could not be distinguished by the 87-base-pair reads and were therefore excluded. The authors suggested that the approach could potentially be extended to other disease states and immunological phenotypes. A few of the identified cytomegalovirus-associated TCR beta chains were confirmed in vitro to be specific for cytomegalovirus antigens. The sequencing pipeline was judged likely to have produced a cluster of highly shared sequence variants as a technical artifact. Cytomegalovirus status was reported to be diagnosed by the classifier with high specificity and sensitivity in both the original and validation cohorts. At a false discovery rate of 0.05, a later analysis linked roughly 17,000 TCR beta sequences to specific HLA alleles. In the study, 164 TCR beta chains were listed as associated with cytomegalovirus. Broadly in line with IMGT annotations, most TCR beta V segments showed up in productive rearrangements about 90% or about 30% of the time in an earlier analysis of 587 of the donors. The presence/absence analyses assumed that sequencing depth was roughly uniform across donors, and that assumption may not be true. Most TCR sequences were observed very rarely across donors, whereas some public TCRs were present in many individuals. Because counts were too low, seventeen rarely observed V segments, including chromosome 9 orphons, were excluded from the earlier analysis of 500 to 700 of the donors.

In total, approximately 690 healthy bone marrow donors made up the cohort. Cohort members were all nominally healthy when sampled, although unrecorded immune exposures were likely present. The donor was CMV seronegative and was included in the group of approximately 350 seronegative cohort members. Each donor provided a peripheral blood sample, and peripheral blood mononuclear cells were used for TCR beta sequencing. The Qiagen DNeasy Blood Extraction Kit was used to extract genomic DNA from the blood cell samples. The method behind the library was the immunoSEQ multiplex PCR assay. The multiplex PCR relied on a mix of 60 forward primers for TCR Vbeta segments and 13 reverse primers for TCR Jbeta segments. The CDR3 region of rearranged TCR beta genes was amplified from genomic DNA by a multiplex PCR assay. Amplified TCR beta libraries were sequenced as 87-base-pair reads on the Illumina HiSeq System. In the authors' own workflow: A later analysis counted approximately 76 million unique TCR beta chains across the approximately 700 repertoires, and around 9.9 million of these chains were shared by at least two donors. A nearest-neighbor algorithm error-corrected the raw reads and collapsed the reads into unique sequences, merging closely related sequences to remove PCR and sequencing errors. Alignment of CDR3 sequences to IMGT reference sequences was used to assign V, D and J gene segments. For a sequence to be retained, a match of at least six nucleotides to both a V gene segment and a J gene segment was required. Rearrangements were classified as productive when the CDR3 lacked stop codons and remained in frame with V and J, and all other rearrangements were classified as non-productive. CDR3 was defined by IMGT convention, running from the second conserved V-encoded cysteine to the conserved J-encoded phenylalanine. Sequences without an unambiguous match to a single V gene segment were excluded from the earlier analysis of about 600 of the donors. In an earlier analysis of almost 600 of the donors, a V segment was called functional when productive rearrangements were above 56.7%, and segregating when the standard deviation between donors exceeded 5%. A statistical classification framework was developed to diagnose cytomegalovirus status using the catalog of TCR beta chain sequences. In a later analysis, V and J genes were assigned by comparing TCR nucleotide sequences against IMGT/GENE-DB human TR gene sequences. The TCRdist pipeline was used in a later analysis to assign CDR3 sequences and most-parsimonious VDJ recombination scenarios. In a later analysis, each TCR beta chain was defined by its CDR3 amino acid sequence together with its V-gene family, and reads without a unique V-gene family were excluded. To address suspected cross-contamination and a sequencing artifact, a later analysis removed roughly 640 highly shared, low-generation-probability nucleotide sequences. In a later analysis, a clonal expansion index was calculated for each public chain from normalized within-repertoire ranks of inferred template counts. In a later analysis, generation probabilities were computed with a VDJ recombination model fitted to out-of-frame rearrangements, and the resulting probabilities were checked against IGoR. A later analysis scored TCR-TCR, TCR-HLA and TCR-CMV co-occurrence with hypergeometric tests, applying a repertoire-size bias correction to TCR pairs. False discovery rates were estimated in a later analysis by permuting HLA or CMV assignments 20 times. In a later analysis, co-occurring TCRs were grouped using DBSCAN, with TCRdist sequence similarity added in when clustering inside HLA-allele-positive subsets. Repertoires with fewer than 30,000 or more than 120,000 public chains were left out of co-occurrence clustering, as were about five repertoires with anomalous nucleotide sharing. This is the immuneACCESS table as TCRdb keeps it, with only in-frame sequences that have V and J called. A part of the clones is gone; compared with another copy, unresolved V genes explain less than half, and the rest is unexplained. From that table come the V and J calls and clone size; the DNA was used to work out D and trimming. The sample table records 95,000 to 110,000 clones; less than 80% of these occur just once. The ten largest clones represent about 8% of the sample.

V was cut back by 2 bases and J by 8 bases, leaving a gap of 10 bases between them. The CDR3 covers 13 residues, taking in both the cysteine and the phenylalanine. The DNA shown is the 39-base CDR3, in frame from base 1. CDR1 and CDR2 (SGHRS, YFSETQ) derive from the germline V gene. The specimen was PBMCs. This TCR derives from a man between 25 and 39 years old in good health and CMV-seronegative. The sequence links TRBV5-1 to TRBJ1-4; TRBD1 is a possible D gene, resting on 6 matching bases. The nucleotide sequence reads TGCGCCAGCAGCTTTTCGCAGGGGGAAAAACTGTTTTTT. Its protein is CASSFSQGEKLFF.